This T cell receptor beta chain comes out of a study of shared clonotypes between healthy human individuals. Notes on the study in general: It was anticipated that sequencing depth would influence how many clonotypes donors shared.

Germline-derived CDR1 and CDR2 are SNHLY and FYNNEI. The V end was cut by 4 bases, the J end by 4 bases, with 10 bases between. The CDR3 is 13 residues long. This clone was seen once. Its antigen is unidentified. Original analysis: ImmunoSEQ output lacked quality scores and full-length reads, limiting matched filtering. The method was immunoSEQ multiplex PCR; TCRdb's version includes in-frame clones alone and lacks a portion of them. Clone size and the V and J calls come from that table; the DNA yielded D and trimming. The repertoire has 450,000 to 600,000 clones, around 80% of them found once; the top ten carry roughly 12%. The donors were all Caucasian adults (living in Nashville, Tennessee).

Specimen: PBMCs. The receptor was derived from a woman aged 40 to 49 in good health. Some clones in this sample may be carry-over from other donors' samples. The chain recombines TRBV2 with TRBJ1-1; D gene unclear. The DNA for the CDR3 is TGTGCCAGCAGTGTTACGGCGACCACTGAAGCTTTCTTT. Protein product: CASSVTATTEAFF.